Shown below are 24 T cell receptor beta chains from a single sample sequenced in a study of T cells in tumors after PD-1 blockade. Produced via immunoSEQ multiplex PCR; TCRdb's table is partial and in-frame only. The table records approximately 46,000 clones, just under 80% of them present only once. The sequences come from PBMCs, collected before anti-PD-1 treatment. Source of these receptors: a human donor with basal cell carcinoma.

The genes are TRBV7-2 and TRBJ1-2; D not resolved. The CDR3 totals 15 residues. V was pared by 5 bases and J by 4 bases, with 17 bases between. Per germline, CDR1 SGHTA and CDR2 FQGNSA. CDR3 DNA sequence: TGTGCCAGCAGCCCGGGCCCCGGGCCTATCTATGGCTACACCTTC. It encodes CASSPGPGPIYGYTF. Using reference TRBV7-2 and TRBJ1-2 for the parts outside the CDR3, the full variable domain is GAGVSQSPSNKVTEKGKDVELRCDPISGHTALYWYRQSLGQGLEFLIYFQGNSAPDKSGLPSDRFSAERTGGSVSTLTIQRTQQEDSAVYLCASSPGPGPIYGYTFGSGTRLTVV.

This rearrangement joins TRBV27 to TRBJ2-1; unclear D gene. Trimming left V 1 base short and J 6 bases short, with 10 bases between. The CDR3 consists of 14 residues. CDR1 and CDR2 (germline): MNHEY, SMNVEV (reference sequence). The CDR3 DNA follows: TGTGCCAGCAGTTTATGGTCCAGAACCAATGAGCAGTTCTTC. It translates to CASSLWSRTNEQFF.

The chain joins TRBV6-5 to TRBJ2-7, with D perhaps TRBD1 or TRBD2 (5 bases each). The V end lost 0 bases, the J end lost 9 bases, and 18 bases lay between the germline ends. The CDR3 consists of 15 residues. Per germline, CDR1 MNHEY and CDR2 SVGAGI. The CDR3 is CASSYSPGTWNGQYF. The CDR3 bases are TGTGCCAGCAGTTACTCGCCCGGGACCTGGAATGGGCAGTACTTC.

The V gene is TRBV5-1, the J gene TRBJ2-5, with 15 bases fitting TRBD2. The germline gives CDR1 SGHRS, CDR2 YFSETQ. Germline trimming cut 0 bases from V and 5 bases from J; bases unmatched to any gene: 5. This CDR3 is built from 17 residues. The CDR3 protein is CASSLAGLAGGQETQYF. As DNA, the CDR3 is TGCGCCAGCAGCTTGGCAGGACTAGCGGGGGGGCAGGAGACCCAGTACTTC.

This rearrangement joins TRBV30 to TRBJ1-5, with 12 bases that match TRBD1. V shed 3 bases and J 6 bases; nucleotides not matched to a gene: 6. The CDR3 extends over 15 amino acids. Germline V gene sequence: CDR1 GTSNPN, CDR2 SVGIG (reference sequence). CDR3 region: CAWRGTGGVGQPQHF. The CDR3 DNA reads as TGTGCCTGGAGGGGGACAGGGGGCGTGGGTCAGCCCCAGCATTTT.

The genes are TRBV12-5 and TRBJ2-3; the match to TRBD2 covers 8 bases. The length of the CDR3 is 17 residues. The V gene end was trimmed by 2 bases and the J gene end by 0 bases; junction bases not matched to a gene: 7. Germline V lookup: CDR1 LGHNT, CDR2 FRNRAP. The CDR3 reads CASGLPREGSSTDTQYF. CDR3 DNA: TGTGCTAGTGGTTTGCCCCGGGAGGGGTCTAGCACAGATACGCAGTATTTT.

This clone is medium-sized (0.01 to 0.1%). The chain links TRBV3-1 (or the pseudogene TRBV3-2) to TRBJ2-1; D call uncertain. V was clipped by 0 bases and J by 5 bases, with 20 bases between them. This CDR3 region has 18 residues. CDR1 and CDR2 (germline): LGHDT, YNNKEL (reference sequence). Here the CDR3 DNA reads TGTGCCAGCAGCCAAGAAAGATTGGCGGCAAACAGCGACAATGAGCAGTTCTTC. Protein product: CASSQERLAANSDNEQFF.

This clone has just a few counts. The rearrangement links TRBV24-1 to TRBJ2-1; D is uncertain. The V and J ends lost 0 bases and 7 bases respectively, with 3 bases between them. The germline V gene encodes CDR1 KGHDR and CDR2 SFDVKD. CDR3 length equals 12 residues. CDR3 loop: CATSDLKNEQFF. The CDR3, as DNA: TGTGCCACCAGTGATTTGAAAAATGAGCAGTTCTTC.

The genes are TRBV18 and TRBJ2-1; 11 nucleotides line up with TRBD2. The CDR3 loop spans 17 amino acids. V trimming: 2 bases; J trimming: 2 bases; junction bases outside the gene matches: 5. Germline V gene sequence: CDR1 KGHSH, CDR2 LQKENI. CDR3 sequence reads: CASSPVLAGGPYNEQFF. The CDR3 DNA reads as TGTGCCAGCTCACCAGTCTTAGCGGGAGGGCCCTACAATGAGCAGTTCTTC.

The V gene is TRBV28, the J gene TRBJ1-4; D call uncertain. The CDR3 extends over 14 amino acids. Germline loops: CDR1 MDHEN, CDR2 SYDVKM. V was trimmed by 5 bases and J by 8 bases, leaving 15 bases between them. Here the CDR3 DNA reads TGTGCCAGCAGTAGGGATGGCTTCGGGGAAAAACTGTTTTTT. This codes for CASSRDGFGEKLFF.

The CDR3 region is CASSNGRLTTGELFF. For the CDR3, the DNA is TGTGCCAGCAGCAACGGCCGACTGACAACCGGGGAGCTGTTTTTT. The chain recombines TRBV21-1 with TRBJ2-2. TRBV21-1 is shown as a pseudogene. The CDR3 totals 15 residues.

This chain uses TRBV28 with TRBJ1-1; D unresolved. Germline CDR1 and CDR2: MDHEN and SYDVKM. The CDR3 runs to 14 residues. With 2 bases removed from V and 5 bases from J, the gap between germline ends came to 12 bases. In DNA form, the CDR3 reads TGTGCCAGCAGTTTACTTGGCATCAGAACTGAAGCTTTCTTT. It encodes CASSLLGIRTEAFF.

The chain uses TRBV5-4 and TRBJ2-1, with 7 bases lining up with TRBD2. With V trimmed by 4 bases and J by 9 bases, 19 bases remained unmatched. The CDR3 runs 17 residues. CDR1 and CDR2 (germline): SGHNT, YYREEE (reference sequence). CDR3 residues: CASSPNSGTTLNGEQFF. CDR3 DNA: TGTGCCAGCAGCCCAAACTCCGGGACTACCTTGAACGGTGAGCAGTTCTTC.

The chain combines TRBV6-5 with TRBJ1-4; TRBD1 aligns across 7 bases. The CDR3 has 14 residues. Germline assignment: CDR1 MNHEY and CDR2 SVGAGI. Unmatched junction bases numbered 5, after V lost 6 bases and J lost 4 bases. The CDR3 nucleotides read TGTGCCAGCAGAACAGGGGCCCTTAATGAAAAACTGTTTTTT. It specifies CASRTGALNEKLFF.

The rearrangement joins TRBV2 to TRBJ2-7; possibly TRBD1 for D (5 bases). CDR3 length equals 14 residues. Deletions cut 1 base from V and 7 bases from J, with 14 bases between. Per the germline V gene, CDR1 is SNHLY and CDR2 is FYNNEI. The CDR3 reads CASSEVRAAGEQYF. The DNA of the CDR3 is TGTGCCAGCAGTGAAGTCAGGGCAGCTGGGGAGCAGTACTTC.

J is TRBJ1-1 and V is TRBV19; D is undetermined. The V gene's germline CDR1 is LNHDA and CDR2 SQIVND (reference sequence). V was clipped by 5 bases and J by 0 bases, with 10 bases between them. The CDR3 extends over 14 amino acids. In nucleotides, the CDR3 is TGTGCCAGTAGTTTGACACACATGAACACTGAAGCTTTCTTT. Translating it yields CASSLTHMNTEAFF.

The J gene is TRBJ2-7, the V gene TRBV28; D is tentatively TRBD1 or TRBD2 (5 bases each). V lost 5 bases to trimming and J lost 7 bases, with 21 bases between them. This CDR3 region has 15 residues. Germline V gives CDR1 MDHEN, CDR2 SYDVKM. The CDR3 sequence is CASSPTRGGSREQYF. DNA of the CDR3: TGTGCCAGCAGTCCCACTCGGGGCGGCTCGCGGGAGCAGTACTTC.

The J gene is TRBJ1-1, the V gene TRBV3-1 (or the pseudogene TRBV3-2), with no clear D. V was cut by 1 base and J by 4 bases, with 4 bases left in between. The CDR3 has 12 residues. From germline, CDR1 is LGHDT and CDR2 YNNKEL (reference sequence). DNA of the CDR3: TGTGCCAGCAGCCAAGTGGGCACTGAAGCTTTCTTT. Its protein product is CASSQVGTEAFF.

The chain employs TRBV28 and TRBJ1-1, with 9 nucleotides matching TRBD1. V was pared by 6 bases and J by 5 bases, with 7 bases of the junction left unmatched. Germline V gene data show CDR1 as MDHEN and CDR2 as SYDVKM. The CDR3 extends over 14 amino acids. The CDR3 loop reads CASSHRGRGTEAFF. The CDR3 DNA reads TGTGCCAGCAGCCACAGGGGGCGTGGGACTGAAGCTTTCTTT. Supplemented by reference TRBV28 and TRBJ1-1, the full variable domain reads DVKVTQSSRYLVKRTGEKVFLECVQDMDHENMFWYRQDPGLGLRLIYFSYDVKMKEKGDIPEGYSVSREKKERFSLILESASTNQTSMYLCASSHRGRGTEAFFGQGTRLTVV.

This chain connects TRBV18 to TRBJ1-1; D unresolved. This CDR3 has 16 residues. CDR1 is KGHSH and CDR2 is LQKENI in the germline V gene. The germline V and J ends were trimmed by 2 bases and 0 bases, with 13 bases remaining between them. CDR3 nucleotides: TGTGCCAGCTCACCAAAAGAAGCGGGAGTGAACACTGAAGCTTTCTTT. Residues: CASSPKEAGVNTEAFF.

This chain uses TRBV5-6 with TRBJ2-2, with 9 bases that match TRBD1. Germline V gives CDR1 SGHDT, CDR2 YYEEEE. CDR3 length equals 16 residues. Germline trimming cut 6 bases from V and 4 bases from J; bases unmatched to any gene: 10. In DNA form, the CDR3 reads TGTGCCAGCACCATGGGGGACAGGGTAGGCACCGGGGAGCTGTTTTTT. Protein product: CASTMGDRVGTGELFF. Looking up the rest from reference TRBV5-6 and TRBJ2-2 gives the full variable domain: DAGVTQSPTHLIKTRGQQVTLRCSPKSGHDTVSWYQQALGQGPQFIFQYYEEEERQRGNFPDRFSGHQFPNYSSELNVNALLLGDSALYLCASTMGDRVGTGELFFGEGSRLTVL.

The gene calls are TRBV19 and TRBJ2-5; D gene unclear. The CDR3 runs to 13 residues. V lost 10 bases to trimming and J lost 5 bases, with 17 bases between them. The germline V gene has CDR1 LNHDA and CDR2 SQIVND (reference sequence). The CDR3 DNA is TGTGCCAACCCGGGCAATAGAAGGGAGACCCAGTACTTC. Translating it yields CANPGNRRETQYF.

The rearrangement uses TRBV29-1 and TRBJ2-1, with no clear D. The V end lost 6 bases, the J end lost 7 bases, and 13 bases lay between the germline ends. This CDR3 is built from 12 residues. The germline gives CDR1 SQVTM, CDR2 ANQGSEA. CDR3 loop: CSVLADVNEQFF. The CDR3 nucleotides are TGCAGCGTCCTCGCGGATGTTAATGAGCAGTTCTTC.

CDR3 sequence: CASSQDRDRLLSGANVLTF. CDR3 DNA: TGCGCCAGCAGCCAAGATCGTGACAGGTTATTATCTGGGGCCAACGTCCTGACTTTC. The genes are TRBV4-1 and TRBJ2-6; D possibly corresponds to TRBD1 (6 bases). CDR1 is MGHRA and CDR2 is YSYEKL in the germline V gene. The CDR3 sequence is 19 residues long. V was pared by 0 bases and J by 1 base, with 16 bases between.